This TCR beta chain was found in a study of T cell repertoires in cytomegalovirus infection (dated by TCRdb to the late 2010s). About the full investigation: Because public TCR beta signatures pointed to carriage of CMV infection together with the matching HLA type, the HLA type of each donor mattered for the analysis. The full study reports these points: In both this cohort and an independent approximately 370-donor cohort, the cumulative frequency of public TCR beta family members distinguished carriers of CMV infection plus the relevant HLA type. The ex vivo response was dominated by HLA-C-restricted CMV-specific TCR beta clonotypes, which also provided the single most frequent clonotype in two of eight donors.

CDR1 and CDR2 (DFQATT, SNEGSKA) derive from the germline V gene (reference sequence). V gives up 3 bases and J gives up 3 bases, and the segment between their germline ends measures 20 bases. Counted from cysteine to phenylalanine, this CDR3 has 16 amino acids. Only CDR3 DNA is held: 48 bases, read in frame from base 1. A remark on this clonotype: What this receptor recognizes is not known. The input lacks base qualities; no much larger clone sits a single base away.

The sequencer was an Illumina HiSeq 1500. In TCRdb, the public reads were trimmed at Q25 with fastp and aligned with MiXCR, with productive beta chains retained. Under each unique CDR3 protein, matching rows form one entry showing the most common genes and DNA. The sample records nearly 650,000 distinct CDR3 sequences, 24% of which are singletons. The ten largest clones take up approximately 8% of the sample. The sequence was obtained from a human donor in good health (CMV status not recorded). Some clones in this sample may be carry-over from other donors' samples. Specimen: CD8+ T cells from PBMCs. Recombination connected TRBV20-1 to TRBJ2-5; the D gene is perhaps TRBD1, on 6 matching bases. The nucleotide sequence reads TGCAGTGCTAGCTACTACACACAGGGTTTGGAAGAGACCCAGTACTTC. This is translated as CSASYYTQGLEETQYF.